The rows below give T cell receptor beta chains drawn from one sample of a study of T cell changes during pregnancy in multiple sclerosis. Using immunoSEQ multiplex PCR, the repertoire was profiled, and TCRdb retains in-frame clones only, with some absent. The table shows over 45,000 clones, with 80% to 90% occurring only once. The sample in question was CD4+ T cells from peripheral blood mononuclear cells, obtained in the third trimester of pregnancy. The receptors were gathered from a female donor with multiple sclerosis, enrolled in a pregnancy study. The CDR3 runs from the conserved cysteine through the conserved F or W. Each record gives: V gene, CDR3 length, J gene, D gene, clone size, CDR3 DNA, CDR3 protein. A D gene is named only where the DNA matches it firmly. Some rows mark clone size as missing; the rest say once, few, many or name a class of expanded clone.

v_call: TRBV18; cdr3_length: 14; j_call: TRBJ2-7; d_call: TRBD1; clone_size: .; cdr3_nt: TGTGCCAGCTCCCCCGGACAGGCTTCCTACGAGCAGTACTTC; cdr3_aa: CASSPGQASYEQYF
v_call: TRBV6-1; cdr3_length: 13; j_call: TRBJ2-5; d_call: .; clone_size: .; cdr3_nt: TGTGCCAGCAGTGAGCAGGGACAAGAGACCCAGTACTTC; cdr3_aa: CASSEQGQETQYF
v_call: TRBV6-5; cdr3_length: 14; j_call: TRBJ2-1; d_call: .; clone_size: .; cdr3_nt: TGTGCCAGCCGAGACTCCCAGTCCTACAATGAGCAGTTCTTC; cdr3_aa: CASRDSQSYNEQFF
v_call: TRBV30; cdr3_length: 15; j_call: TRBJ2-1; d_call: TRBD2; clone_size: .; cdr3_nt: TGTGCCTTGGGGACTAGCGGGAGTAACTACAATGAGCAGTTCTTC; cdr3_aa: CALGTSGSNYNEQFF
v_call: TRBV6-6; cdr3_length: 12; j_call: TRBJ2-7; d_call: .; clone_size: .; cdr3_nt: TGTGCCAGCACCGCAGGGGAGATCGAGCAGTACTTC; cdr3_aa: CASTAGEIEQYF
v_call: TRBV29-1; cdr3_length: 17; j_call: TRBJ2-1; d_call: TRBD2; clone_size: .; cdr3_nt: TGCAGCGTTGACTCGGGAGGCCCGGGGGGACCTTACAATGAGCAGTTCTTC; cdr3_aa: CSVDSGGPGGPYNEQFF
v_call: TRBV5-1; cdr3_length: 15; j_call: TRBJ1-4; d_call: TRBD1; clone_size: .; cdr3_nt: TGCGCCAGCAGCCCGGACAGGTTGACTAATGAAAAACTGTTTTTT; cdr3_aa: CASSPDRLTNEKLFF
v_call: TRBV5-1; cdr3_length: 15; j_call: TRBJ2-3; d_call: .; clone_size: .; cdr3_nt: TGCGCCAGCAGCTTGGAGGAGACTAGAGCAGATACGCAGTATTTT; cdr3_aa: CASSLEETRADTQYF
v_call: TRBV6-5; cdr3_length: 14; j_call: TRBJ1-4; d_call: TRBD1; clone_size: .; cdr3_nt: TGTGCCGTCAGGGGGACAGGCACTAATGAAAAACTGTTTTTT; cdr3_aa: CAVRGTGTNEKLFF
v_call: TRBV5-8; cdr3_length: 17; j_call: TRBJ2-1; d_call: TRBD2; clone_size: once; cdr3_nt: TGTGCCAGCAGCTTGACCGGGACTAGCGGAGCCTACAATGAGCAGTTCTTC; cdr3_aa: CASSLTGTSGAYNEQFF
v_call: TRBV7-9; cdr3_length: 14; j_call: TRBJ2-1; d_call: TRBD1; clone_size: .; cdr3_nt: TGTGCCAGCAGCCCCACAGGGGGCCGCAATGAGCAGTTCTTC; cdr3_aa: CASSPTGGRNEQFF
v_call: TRBV7-2; cdr3_length: 14; j_call: TRBJ1-1; d_call: TRBD1; clone_size: .; cdr3_nt: TGTGCCAGCAGGAACAGGGGCATGAACACTGAAGCTTTCTTT; cdr3_aa: CASRNRGMNTEAFF
v_call: TRBV4-2; cdr3_length: 16; j_call: TRBJ2-7; d_call: TRBD2; clone_size: .; cdr3_nt: TGTGCCAGCAGCCATCCGACTAGCGGGAGTGGTTACGAGCAGTACTTC; cdr3_aa: CASSHPTSGSGYEQYF
v_call: TRBV19; cdr3_length: 14; j_call: TRBJ1-2; d_call: .; clone_size: .; cdr3_nt: TGTGCCAGTAGTCCCGGACAGAGCTACTATGGCTACACCTTC; cdr3_aa: CASSPGQSYYGYTF
v_call: TRBV30; cdr3_length: 14; j_call: TRBJ2-7; d_call: TRBD1; clone_size: .; cdr3_nt: TGTGCCGGGACGGTGGGACAGGGTACCTACGAGCAGTACTTC; cdr3_aa: CAGTVGQGTYEQYF
v_call: TRBV19; cdr3_length: 13; j_call: TRBJ2-5; d_call: TRBD1; clone_size: .; cdr3_nt: TGTGCCAGTACCAGACAGGGAGAAGAGACCCAGTACTTC; cdr3_aa: CASTRQGEETQYF
v_call: TRBV9; cdr3_length: 19; j_call: TRBJ1-3; d_call: TRBD1; clone_size: .; cdr3_nt: TGTGCCAGCAGCCTCGCCGGGACAGTAACTGAAAGCTCTGGAAACACCATATATTTT; cdr3_aa: CASSLAGTVTESSGNTIYF
v_call: TRBV16; cdr3_length: 12; j_call: TRBJ1-3; d_call: TRBD1; clone_size: .; cdr3_nt: TGTGCCAGCAGAGACAGGGGAGACACCATATATTTT; cdr3_aa: CASRDRGDTIYF
v_call: TRBV5-1; cdr3_length: 18; j_call: TRBJ2-7; d_call: TRBD2; clone_size: .; cdr3_nt: TGCGCCAGCAGCTTGGCCGGGACTAGCGGGAGGAGCTCCTACGAGCAGTACTTC; cdr3_aa: CASSLAGTSGRSSYEQYF
v_call: TRBV18; cdr3_length: 16; j_call: TRBJ1-2; d_call: TRBD1; clone_size: .; cdr3_nt: TGTGCCAGCTCACCATCCGCCGGGACAGTTAACTATGGCTACACCTTC; cdr3_aa: CASSPSAGTVNYGYTF
v_call: TRBV2; cdr3_length: 15; j_call: TRBJ2-2; d_call: TRBD1; clone_size: .; cdr3_nt: TGTGCCAGCAGCGCACAGGGGGGTCGGACCGGGGAGCTGTTTTTT; cdr3_aa: CASSAQGGRTGELFF
v_call: TRBV27; cdr3_length: 17; j_call: TRBJ1-5; d_call: TRBD1; clone_size: .; cdr3_nt: TGTGCCAGCAAGGGGACAGGGAGAATAGCATGGAATCAGCCCCAGCATTTT; cdr3_aa: CASKGTGRIAWNQPQHF
v_call: TRBV5-1; cdr3_length: 13; j_call: TRBJ2-7; d_call: TRBD1; clone_size: .; cdr3_nt: TGCGCCAGCGCCGGGACAGAGAACTACGAGCAGTACTTC; cdr3_aa: CASAGTENYEQYF
v_call: TRBV30; cdr3_length: 17; j_call: TRBJ1-5; d_call: .; clone_size: .; cdr3_nt: TGTGCCTGGAGTGTAGGGGTAGACAGCAATAGCAATCAGCCCCAGCATTTT; cdr3_aa: CAWSVGVDSNSNQPQHF
v_call: TRBV7-9; cdr3_length: 14; j_call: TRBJ1-1; d_call: .; clone_size: .; cdr3_nt: TGTGCCAGCAGCTCCACAGGGAGGGAGACTGAAGCTTTCTTT; cdr3_aa: CASSSTGRETEAFF